The TCR beta chain described here comes from a study of blood T cell repertoires in COVID-19. Study-wide background: Some COVID-19 samples were acute and others convalescent; all came from the United States, Italy and Spain. PBMCs, B-cell-depleted T cells, or T cells were the source of the cDNA or gDNA that made up the material.

Source study methods: Researchers report that nucleated cell counts were estimated from reference gene primer amplification. Assay used: immunoSEQ multiplex PCR; TCRdb lists only in-frame clones, some missing. That table is the source of V, J and clone size, and D and trimming were worked out from the DNA. The sample contains about 280,000 clones, approximately 88% of which appear only once. The junction had 9 bases not matched to a gene; V was cut back by 1 base and J by 3 bases. The CDR3 spans 18 residues. Germline loops: CDR1 SGHVS, CDR2 FNYEAQ. Sequenced: peripheral blood. This TCR was sampled from a middle-aged woman who had recovered from COVID-19. The chain carries TRBV7-6 and TRBJ2-5; 12 bases match TRBD2. The CDR3 DNA is TGTGCCAGCAGCTTAGTCTTCTCTAGCGGGAGGGAGAAAGAGACCCAGTACTTC. It is translated as CASSLVFSSGREKETQYF. The full variable domain, in which reference TRBV7-6 and TRBJ2-5 provide the parts outside the CDR3, is GAGVSQSPRYKVTKRGQDVALRCDPISGHVSLYWYRQALGQGPEFLTYFNYEAQQDKSGLPNDRFSAERPEGSISTLTIQRTEQRDSAMYRCASSLVFSSGREKETQYFGPGTRLLVL.